The 13 T cell receptor beta chains below were found in one sample sequenced in a study of shared clonotypes between healthy human individuals. The assay was immunoSEQ multiplex PCR, and TCRdb's table has in-frame clones only and misses some. The sample lists 2 million to 2.5 million clones; about 94% were seen once. The specimen was naive CD4+ T cells sorted from blood. The subset denotes: CD45RA+ positively selected. The receptors derive from a man aged 18 to 29 in good health.

The chain combines TRBV6-5 with TRBJ1-2, with 7 bases that match TRBD1. V lost 5 bases to trimming and J lost 8 bases; unmatched junction nucleotides: 11. The CDR3 runs 14 residues. Germline-derived CDR1 and CDR2 are MNHEY and SVGAGI. As DNA, the CDR3 is TGTGCCAGCAGTCGCCGACAGGGCGGGGAAGGCTACACCTTC. It translates to CASSRRQGGEGYTF.

The rearrangement uses TRBV5-4 and TRBJ2-1; TRBD2 agrees at 10 bases. Germline V gene data show CDR1 as SGHNT and CDR2 as YYREEE (reference sequence). J lost 6 bases, V lost 3 bases, and 6 bases had no gene match. This CDR3 is 15 amino acids long. The CDR3 region has the DNA TGTGCCAGCAGCTGGCGGACTAGCGGAGGCAATGAGCAGTTCTTC. It codes for CASSWRTSGGNEQFF.

The chain couples TRBV6-5 to TRBJ2-7; 8 positions match TRBD1. CDR1 and CDR2 from the germline V gene are MNHEY and SVGAGI. The junction had 5 bases not matched to a gene; V was cut back by 8 bases and J by 5 bases. CDR3 size: 12 residues. CDR3 sequence: CASRDRGDEQYF. The CDR3 DNA is TGTGCCAGCCGAGACAGGGGCGACGAGCAGTACTTC.

This chain links TRBV6-5 with TRBJ2-2; a weak D match, TRBD1 (5 bases). Germline CDR1 and CDR2: MNHEY and SVGAGI. CDR3 size: 16 residues. The V end lost 2 bases, the J end lost 5 bases, and 15 bases lay between the germline ends. The CDR3 sequence is CASSYGWEKGTGELFF. The CDR3 coding sequence is TGTGCCAGCAGTTACGGTTGGGAAAAGGGGACCGGGGAGCTGTTTTTT.

This chain connects TRBV5-4 to TRBJ1-2; 9 nucleotides agree with TRBD1. V was pared by 4 bases and J by 6 bases, with 10 bases of the junction left unmatched. The CDR3 loop spans 15 amino acids. Germline CDR1 and CDR2: SGHNT and YYREEE (reference sequence). The CDR3 loop is CASSLDRGLAHGYTF. In nucleotides, the CDR3 is TGTGCCAGCAGCCTGGACAGGGGCCTCGCCCATGGCTACACCTTC.

The chain combines TRBV4-1 with TRBJ1-3; 9 nucleotides agree with TRBD1. Unmatched junction bases numbered 7, after V lost 3 bases and J lost 4 bases. This CDR3 spans 16 amino acids. The V gene's germline CDR1 is MGHRA and CDR2 YSYEKL. CDR3 nucleotide sequence: TGCGCCAGCAGCCACCCCGGACAGGGGATAGGAAACACCATATATTTT. Protein product: CASSHPGQGIGNTIYF.

In nucleotides, the CDR3 is TGTGCCAGCAGTCATAGCGGGGGCTTGTTAGATACGCAGTATTTT. Its translation is CASSHSGGLLDTQYF. The rearrangement links TRBV6-5 to TRBJ2-3, with TRBD2 matching 9 bases. Germline V gene data show CDR1 as MNHEY and CDR2 as SVGAGI. Trimming at V came to 5 bases and at J to 5 bases, leaving 8 bases not matched to a gene. This CDR3 has 15 residues.

The chain couples TRBV5-1 to TRBJ2-7; maybe TRBD1 (6 bases). CDR1 and CDR2 from the germline V gene are SGHRS and YFSETQ. V shed 4 bases and J shed 5 bases, with 13 bases lying between them. The CDR3 is 13 amino acids. CDR3 nucleotides: TGCGCCAGCAGCCCTGGATCAGGGGACGAGCAGTACTTC. It specifies CASSPGSGDEQYF.

The CDR3 bases are TGTGCCAGCAGCATGGACGGAGCTAGCACAGATACGCAGTATTTT. It codes for CASSMDGASTDTQYF. J is TRBJ2-3 and V is TRBV9, with D uncertain. The length of the CDR3 is 15 residues. Germline V gives CDR1 SGDLS, CDR2 YYNGEE. Trimming pared 4 bases from V and 0 bases from J, leaving 12 bases between. The variable domain in full, completed from reference TRBV9 and TRBJ2-3, reads DSGVTQTPKHLITATGQRVTLRCSPRSGDLSVYWYQQSLDQGLQFLIQYYNGEERAKGNILERFSAQQFPDLHSELNLSSLELGDSALYFCASSMDGASTDTQYFGPGTRLTVL.

This sequence joins TRBV5-1 and TRBJ1-3; 7 bases map to TRBD1. The CDR3 has 15 residues. Germline V gives CDR1 SGHRS, CDR2 YFSETQ. The trim removed 4 bases at V and 0 bases at J, leaving 4 bases unmatched. The CDR3 DNA reads TGCGCCAGCAGCCTAGGGACAGCCTCTGGAAACACCATATATTTT. Protein sequence: CASSLGTASGNTIYF.

The chain has TRBV7-2 and TRBJ1-2, with 9 bases identical to TRBD1. J lost 3 bases, V lost 8 bases, and 4 bases had no gene match. CDR3 length equals 13 residues. CDR1 is SGHTA, CDR2 FQGNSA, per germline. CDR3 in amino acids: CASGRDRDYGYTF. The CDR3 DNA reads as TGTGCCAGCGGCCGGGACAGGGACTATGGCTACACCTTC.

The rearrangement joins TRBV6-5 to TRBJ2-1; 7 bases are shared with TRBD1. Unmatched junction bases numbered 14, after V lost 8 bases and J lost 13 bases. The CDR3 loop spans 13 amino acids. Per germline, CDR1 MNHEY and CDR2 SVGAGI. CDR3 nucleotide sequence: TGTGCCAGCGCTCAAGGGGGCTTACAACTACAGTTCTTC. It yields the protein CASAQGGLQLQFF.

This chain links TRBV19 with TRBJ2-7, with D perhaps TRBD1 (6 bases). V was shortened by 3 bases and J by 3 bases, with 15 bases between the two germline ends. Germline loops: CDR1 LNHDA, CDR2 SQIVND (reference sequence). There are 15 residues in the CDR3. CDR3 sequence reads: CASSIQRQVIYEQYF. CDR3 nucleotides: TGTGCCAGTAGTATCCAAAGACAGGTTATCTACGAGCAGTACTTC.